Sequencing of this T cell receptor beta chain was carried out in a study of T cell responses to AZD1222 COVID-19 vaccine. The CDR3 spans 16 residues. The germline gives CDR1 LGHNA, CDR2 YNFKEQ. The V gene lost 0 bases and the J gene lost 5 bases, with 11 bases spanning the gap. Pooling was applied to second doses at about 4 or about 12 weeks. Profiled with immunoSEQ multiplex PCR; TCRdb holds only in-frame clones, not every one. The table shows some 79,000 clones, with around 85% occurring only once. This specimen consisted of peripheral blood, obtained 28 days after the second AZD1222 dose. This chain connects TRBV4-2 to TRBJ1-6, with D hard to call. This TCR derives from an adult who received the AZD1222 COVID-19 vaccine. CDR3 loop: CASSQDIGSNNSPLHF. The DNA for the CDR3 is TGTGCCAGCAGCCAAGATATAGGGAGTAATAATTCACCCCTCCACTTT.